The rows below give T cell receptor beta chains drawn from one sample of a study of blood T cell repertoires in COVID-19. Clones were read by immunoSEQ multiplex PCR, and TCRdb kept only the in-frame ones, dropping some. The sample has roughly 140,000 clones, 84% seen once. Sequenced material: PBMCs or T cells enriched from blood (not recorded which). These receptors were obtained from a woman aged 18-29 years who had been exposed to COVID-19. Each CDR3 is given with its conserved first and last residue. D genes are given only for firm matches. Where a row states a size, it is once, few, many or the class of an expanded clone; other rows omit it.

V	D	J	size	DNA	CDR3
TRBV6-1	NA	TRBJ1-4	NA	TGTGCCAGCAGTGAAGTATTGCCAGGGGTGGGTGAAAAACTGTTTTTT	CASSEVLPGVGEKLFF
TRBV30	NA	TRBJ2-2	NA	TGTGCCTGGAGTGTTTCGAGGAACACCGGGGAGCTGTTTTTT	CAWSVSRNTGELFF
TRBV5-1	NA	TRBJ2-2	NA	TGCGCCAGCCAGATCTACGTGACTGCGAACACCGGGGAGCTGTTTTTT	CASQIYVTANTGELFF
TRBV18	NA	TRBJ2-3	NA	TGTGCCAGCTCACCAAGGACAGAGACTAGCACAGATACGCAGTATTTT	CASSPRTETSTDTQYF
TRBV6-1	NA	TRBJ1-1	NA	TGTGCCAGCAGTGAAAGGCAGGGCACTGAAGCTTTCTTT	CASSERQGTEAFF
TRBV24-1	NA	TRBJ1-5	NA	TGTGCCACCAGCTCACATCGTAGCAATCAGCCCCAGCATTTT	CATSSHRSNQPQHF
TRBV6-5	TRBD1	TRBJ1-1	NA	TGTGCCAGCACCAGGACAGGGGACACTGAAGCTTTCTTT	CASTRTGDTEAFF
TRBV27	NA	TRBJ1-1	NA	TGTGCCAGCAGTTTCGGACGGAGGCCCTTCACTGAAGCTTTCTTT	CASSFGRRPFTEAFF
TRBV7-2	NA	TRBJ1-5	NA	TGTGCCAGCAGCTTATCTGGGGGCGGAGGTCAGCCCCAGCATTTT	CASSLSGGGGQPQHF
TRBV25-1	NA	TRBJ2-2	NA	TGTGCCAGCCGGAGCACCGGGGAGCTGTTTTTT	CASRSTGELFF
TRBV15	TRBD2	TRBJ2-2	few	TGTGCCACCCAAGCGGGAGGAGACATCGGGGAGCTGTTTTTT	CATQAGGDIGELFF
TRBV2	TRBD2	TRBJ2-7	NA	TGTGCCAGCAGTGAGGCTAGCGGGATTCCCTTATCCTACGAGCAGTACTTC	CASSEASGIPLSYEQYF
TRBV7-2	NA	TRBJ1-4	NA	TGTGCCAGCAGCTCCGACTCGGGATTGGCGGAAAAACTGTTTTTT	CASSSDSGLAEKLFF
TRBV7-3	TRBD2	TRBJ2-1	NA	TGTGCCAGCTCATTCACCGGGACTAGCGGGATCAGTGAGCAGTTCTTC	CASSFTGTSGISEQFF
TRBV5-6	TRBD2	TRBJ2-2	NA	TGTGCCAGCAGCCCGCTAGGGAGGGAAGCCGGGGAGCTGTTTTTT	CASSPLGREAGELFF
TRBV3-1/TRBV3-2	TRBD1	TRBJ1-2	NA	TGTGCCAGCAGCCAAGATAACAGGGGGGACTATGGCTACACCTTC	CASSQDNRGDYGYTF
TRBV7-8	TRBD1	TRBJ1-1	few	TGTGCCAGCAGCTCAAGACAGGGGATCCCTGAAGCTTTCTTT	CASSSRQGIPEAFF
TRBV7-2	NA	TRBJ1-1	NA	TGTGCCAGCACCCTGATGGGAGGGAACCCTGAAGCTTTCTTT	CASTLMGGNPEAFF
TRBV2	NA	TRBJ2-7	NA	TGTGCCAGCAAAATTCAGGTTTCCTACGAGCAGTACTTC	CASKIQVSYEQYF
TRBV10-3	NA	TRBJ2-3	NA	TGTGCCATCAGGGTCGGGGGCACAGATACGCAGTATTTT	CAIRVGGTDTQYF
TRBV11-2	NA	TRBJ1-2	NA	TGTGCCAGCAGCTTGATTCTGTTTGAGACAGGCTACACCTTC	CASSLILFETGYTF
TRBV6-2/TRBV6-3	NA	TRBJ2-4	NA	TGTGCCAGCAGTTTCCGGTCGGCGGAAAACATTCAGTACTTC	CASSFRSAENIQYF
TRBV9	TRBD1	TRBJ1-3	once	TGTGCCAGCAGCGTTCTGGGACAGATCTCTGGAAACACCATATATTTT	CASSVLGQISGNTIYF
TRBV11-2	NA	TRBJ1-1	NA	TGTGCCAGCAGCTTCTCCAGACAGTCTAACACTGAAGCTTTCTTT	CASSFSRQSNTEAFF
TRBV2	NA	TRBJ1-5	NA	TGTGCCAGCGGCAGAGACTATAGCAATCAGCCCCAGCATTTT	CASGRDYSNQPQHF
TRBV19	TRBD1	TRBJ2-7	NA	TGTGCCAGTAGTATAGGGACAGGGCTGCAGGACTACGAGCAGTACTTC	CASSIGTGLQDYEQYF
TRBV29-1	TRBD2	TRBJ2-5	NA	TGCAGCGTTGAAGATTATGGAAGGCTAGCGGGAACTCAAGAGACCCAGTACTTC	CSVEDYGRLAGTQETQYF
TRBV10-3	NA	TRBJ1-5	NA	TGTGCCATCAGTCTGCGAGGGCTTCAGCCCCAGCATTTT	CAISLRGLQPQHF
TRBV9	TRBD2	TRBJ2-3	NA	TGTGCCAGCAGCGCCCACAGCGGGAGGATGGTAGATACGCAGTATTTT	CASSAHSGRMVDTQYF
TRBV11-2	NA	TRBJ1-4	NA	TGTGCCAGCAGCCGGTGGGGGAGGACTAATGAAAAACTGTTTTTT	CASSRWGRTNEKLFF
TRBV2	NA	TRBJ1-2	once	TGTGCCAGCAGTAAGGACAGCGGGGTGAGGGGTAAGAACTATGGCTACACCTTC	CASSKDSGVRGKNYGYTF
TRBV11-2	TRBD1	TRBJ2-5	NA	TGTGCCAGCAGCTCAGGGGGAGTGGGGGAGACCCAGTACTTC	CASSSGGVGETQYF
TRBV15	NA	TRBJ1-2	NA	NA	CATSRDSGQGLNYGYTF
TRBV4-3	TRBD1	TRBJ1-4	NA	TGCGCCAGCAGCCAAGATCGGGGACAGGGTAATGAAAAACTGTTTTTT	CASSQDRGQGNEKLFF
TRBV12-3/TRBV12-4	NA	TRBJ2-1	NA	TGTGCCAGCAGTTATCTAGGTCCCAATGAGCAGTTCTTC	CASSYLGPNEQFF
TRBV3-1/TRBV3-2	NA	TRBJ1-2	NA	TGTGCCAGCAGCCAAGAATCAGTTAACTATGGCTACACCTTC	CASSQESVNYGYTF
TRBV2	NA	TRBJ2-3	NA	TGTGCCAGCAGTCCCCGTTCAGATACGCAGTATTTT	CASSPRSDTQYF
TRBV29-1	TRBD1	TRBJ1-3	NA	TGCAGCGTGACAGGGGCGGCTGGAAACACCATATATTTT	CSVTGAAGNTIYF
TRBV2	NA	TRBJ2-5	NA	TGTGCCAGCAGCGCCGGTCGAGCCACCCAGTACTTC	CASSAGRATQYF
TRBV4-2	TRBD1	TRBJ1-6	NA	TGTGCCAGCAGCCAAGAGATAGACAGGGGGCGAGACCGAGGGAATTCACCCCTCCACTTT	CASSQEIDRGRDRGNSPLHF
TRBV9	NA	TRBJ1-2	NA	TGTGCCAGCAGCGCTCCGGGGTACGGCTACACCTTC	CASSAPGYGYTF
TRBV19	TRBD2	TRBJ2-7	NA	TGTGCCAGTAGTAGCGGTTTAGCGGGAGGCAACGAGCAGTACTTC	CASSSGLAGGNEQYF
TRBV27	TRBD1	TRBJ2-5	once	TGTGCCAGCAGTCCAAGGGACAGGAATAAAGAGACCCAGTACTTC	CASSPRDRNKETQYF
TRBV18	TRBD1	TRBJ1-5	NA	TGTGCCAGCTCACCAATTGAACAGGGGATAGGGGGCAATCAGCCCCAGCATTTT	CASSPIEQGIGGNQPQHF
TRBV20-1	NA	TRBJ1-5	NA	TGCAGTGCTAGTTGGTCAGGGGACAATCAGCCCCAGCATTTT	CSASWSGDNQPQHF
TRBV18	NA	TRBJ2-3	once	TGTGCCAGCTCACCACCGCTCTCACAGCGCACAGATACGCAGTATTTT	CASSPPLSQRTDTQYF
TRBV21-1	NA	TRBJ1-5	NA	TGTGCCAGCAGCATCGCCGGGACAGCTGGCAGTCGCAATCAGCCCCAGCATTTT	CASSIAGTAGSRNQPQHF
TRBV28	NA	TRBJ2-2	NA	TGTGCCAGCGAAGGACACCCACGTGTCGGGGAGCTGTTTTTT	CASEGHPRVGELFF
TRBV18	NA	TRBJ1-5	NA	TGTGCCAGCTCACCGGGAGAGGATCAGCCCCAGCATTTT	CASSPGEDQPQHF
TRBV6-5	TRBD1	TRBJ1-5	NA	TGTGCCAGCAGTTTAACCGGGACAGGGGGTCAGCCCCAGCATTTT	CASSLTGTGGQPQHF
TRBV29-1	NA	TRBJ1-1	NA	TGCAGCGTCTCAGGGGTTATGAACACTGAAGCTTTCTTT	CSVSGVMNTEAFF